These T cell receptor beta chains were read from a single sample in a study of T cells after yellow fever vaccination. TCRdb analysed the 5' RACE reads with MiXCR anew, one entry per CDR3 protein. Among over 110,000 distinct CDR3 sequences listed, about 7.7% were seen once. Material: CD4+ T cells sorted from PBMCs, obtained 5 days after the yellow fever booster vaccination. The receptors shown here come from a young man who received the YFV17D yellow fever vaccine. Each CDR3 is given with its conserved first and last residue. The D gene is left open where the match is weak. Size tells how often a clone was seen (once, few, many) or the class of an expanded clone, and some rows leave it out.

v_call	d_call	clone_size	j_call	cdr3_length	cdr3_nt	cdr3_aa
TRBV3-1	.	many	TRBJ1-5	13	TGTGCCAGCAGCCAAGGCTACGGCCAGCCCCAGCATTTT	CASSQGYGQPQHF
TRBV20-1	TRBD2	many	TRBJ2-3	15	TGCAGTGCTAGAGTGCCTAGCGGGAGGACAGATACGCAGTATTTT	CSARVPSGRTDTQYF
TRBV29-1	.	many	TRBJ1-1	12	TGCAGCGGAATTAAGTCGAACACTGAAGCTTTCTTT	CSGIKSNTEAFF
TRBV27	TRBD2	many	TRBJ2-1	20	TGTGCCAGCAGTTCGGCCACACCTACTAGCGGGGGATGGACCTACAATGAGCAGTTCTTC	CASSSATPTSGGWTYNEQFF
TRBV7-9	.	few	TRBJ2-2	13	TGTGCCAGCACCCCGCAGAACACCGGGGAGCTGTTTTTT	CASTPQNTGELFF
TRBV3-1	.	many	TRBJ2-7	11	TGTGCCAGCAGCCAAGTGGGCGAGCAGTACTTC	CASSQVGEQYF
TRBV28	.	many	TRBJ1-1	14	TGTGCCACCCAAAGGCAGGGGCTGAACACTGAAGCTTTCTTT	CATQRQGLNTEAFF
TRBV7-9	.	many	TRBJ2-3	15	TGTGCCAGCAAATTTTTAGACGGGAGCTCAGATACGCAGTATTTT	CASKFLDGSSDTQYF
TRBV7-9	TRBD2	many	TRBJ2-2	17	TGTGCCAGCAGCACCAAAAGACTAGCGGGCGCTACCGGGGAGCTGTTTTTT	CASSTKRLAGATGELFF
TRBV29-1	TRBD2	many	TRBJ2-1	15	TGCAGCGTTGTGGCTTGGGCTAGCGGGAACAATGAGCAGTTCTTC	CSVVAWASGNNEQFF
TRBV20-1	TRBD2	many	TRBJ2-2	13	TGCAGTGCTTGGCTAGCGGGAACCGGGGAGCTGTTTTTT	CSAWLAGTGELFF
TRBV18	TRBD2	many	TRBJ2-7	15	TGTGCCAGCTCACCCGGGGTAGCGGGGCCCTACGAGCAGTACTTC	CASSPGVAGPYEQYF
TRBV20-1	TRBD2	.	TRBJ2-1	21	TGCTGTGCTAGTCTCCCCTTGACCGGGACTAGCGGGAGGGCCTCCGACGATGAGCAGTTCTTC	CCASLPLTGTSGRASDDEQFF
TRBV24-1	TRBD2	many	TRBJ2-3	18	TGTGCCACCAGTGGTCGCGGGAGAGCGGGACTACTCACAGATACGCAGTATTTT	CATSGRGRAGLLTDTQYF
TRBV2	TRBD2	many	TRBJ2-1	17	TGTGCCAGCAGTGGAACATTTAGCGGGACCTCCTACAATGAGCAGTTCTTC	CASSGTFSGTSYNEQFF
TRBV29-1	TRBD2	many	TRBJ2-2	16	TGCAGCGTCCCCGCGGGAGCGGGGGATCTCACCGGGGAGCTGTTTTTT	CSVPAGAGDLTGELFF
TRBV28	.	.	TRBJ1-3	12	TGTGCCTCAGGGTTATCTGGAAACACCATATATTTT	CASGLSGNTIYF
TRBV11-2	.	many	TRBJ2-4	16	TGTGCCAGCAGCTTAGAGGTCGGACTAGCCAAAAACATTCAGTACTTC	CASSLEVGLAKNIQYF
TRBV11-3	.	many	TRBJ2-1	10	TGCTGGGGCCTCCACAATGAGCAGTTCTTC	CWGLHNEQFF
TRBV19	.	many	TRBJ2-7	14	TGTGCCAGTAGTATCCAGGGGCGAACCTACGAGCAGTACTTC	CASSIQGRTYEQYF
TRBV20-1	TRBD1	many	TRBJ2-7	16	TGCAGTGCTAGAGGGGTTCCAGGACAGGGGGATCATGAGCAGTACTTC	CSARGVPGQGDHEQYF
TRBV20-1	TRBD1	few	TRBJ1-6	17	TGCAGTGCTAGGGGGACAGGGGCCATCTCCTATAATTCACCCCTCCACTTT	CSARGTGAISYNSPLHF
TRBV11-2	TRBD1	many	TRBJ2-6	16	TGTGCCAGCAGGCACCACAGGGGAAACGGGGCCAACGTCCTGACTTTC	CASRHHRGNGANVLTF
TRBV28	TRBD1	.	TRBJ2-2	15	TGTGCCAGCAGAATAGGGGACAGGAACACCGGGGAGCTGTTTTTT	CASRIGDRNTGELFF
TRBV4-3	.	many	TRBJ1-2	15	TGCGCCAGCAGCCAAGAAAACAGGGCGTTCAATGGCTACACCTTC	CASSQENRAFNGYTF